Listed here is a single T cell receptor (beta chain). In the PCR, 60 Vbeta and 13 Jbeta primers were used. Only in-frame clones appear in the TCRdb table, and some are missing; sequencing was by immunoSEQ multiplex PCR. Among approximately 120,000 clones listed, around 75% were seen once. The data originate from a study of cytomegalovirus exposure and HLA in healthy donors. Germline CDR1 is MNHEY and CDR2 is SVGAGI. The CDR3 consists of 13 residues. This receptor was identified in a man aged 55-75 years in good health and CMV-seropositive. This chain links TRBV6-5 with TRBJ2-5; D remains ambiguous. The J call is in doubt because the DNA end fits TRBJ2-7 better. Sample: PBMCs. The CDR3 bases are TGTGCCAGCAGCTCGCAGGCTCTTGGCGAGCAGTACTTC. Its translation: CASSSQALGEQYF.